The 3 T cell receptor beta chains in this list originate from one sample, sequenced in a study of CD8 T cells in ankylosing spondylitis. Findings and limits, study-wide: There was a TCR beta motif, made of several highly homologous variants, that appeared characteristic of ankylosing spondylitis blood.

TCRdb ran MiXCR on the 5' RACE reads and lists one entry per CDR3 protein. There are approximately 550,000 distinct CDR3 sequences in the sample; about 12% occur only once, and 6.8% lies in the top ten. These receptors have no known antigen. The sample taken for sequencing was blood, either unsorted or a sorted T cell fraction (not recorded which). The source of these receptors is a male donor with ankylosing spondylitis.

The J gene is TRBJ2-7, the V gene TRBV5-1; a possible D gene is TRBD2 (5 bases). This CDR3 has 14 residues. V was pared by 4 bases and J by 1 base, with 12 bases between. Germline CDR1 reads SGHRS; CDR2 reads YFSETQ. CDR3 bases: TGCGCCAGCAGCATATATCGGGATTCCTACGAGCAGTACTTC. Its protein is CASSIYRDSYEQYF.

The chain recombines TRBV11-2 with TRBJ2-3; 14 nucleotides line up with TRBD2. The CDR3 is 18 amino acids. Germline V lookup: CDR1 SGHAT, CDR2 FQNNGV. V lost 5 bases, J lost 2 bases, and 9 bases stayed unmatched. In DNA, the CDR3 is TGTGCCAGCAGCCCGGGACTAGCGGGAGCTCCCATCACAGATACGCAGTATTTT. It translates to CASSPGLAGAPITDTQYF.

This chain links TRBV21-1 with TRBJ2-3. TRBV21-1 is tagged as a pseudogene. This CDR3 has 12 amino acids. As DNA, the CDR3 is TGTGCCAATAACGTTAGCACAGATACGCAGTATTTT. Translated, it gives CANNVSTDTQYF.